One sample yielded the 9 T cell receptor beta chains listed below, sequenced in a study of identical twins. TCRdb reprocessed the 5' RACE reads via MiXCR and lists one record per CDR3 protein. The data hold some 440,000 distinct CDR3 sequences, with 20% to 25% observed a single time. This same sample was also taken into another study, of T cells expressing NK-cell markers.

The specimen sequenced was CD4+ T cells sorted from blood. All receptors derive from a woman aged 18-35 years in good health.

CDR3 nucleotide sequence: TGCAGTGCCCTTGACCCCCGGACTAGCGGGTCAAATGAGCAGTTCTTC. Translation: CSALDPRTSGSNEQFF. This sequence joins TRBV20-1 and TRBJ2-1; 11 bases align to TRBD2. Germline CDR1 DFQATT, CDR2 SNEGSKA (reference sequence). This CDR3 has 16 amino acids. V shed 6 bases and J 7 bases; nucleotides not matched to a gene: 14.

J is TRBJ2-7 and V is TRBV10-2; D gene ambiguous. Germline CDR1 WSHSY, CDR2 SAAADI. The CDR3 is 13 amino acids. Trimming removed 8 bases from V and 3 bases from J, with 14 bases in between. The CDR3: CASGSGNIYEQYF. As DNA, the CDR3 is TGCGCCAGCGGTTCGGGCAACATCTACGAGCAGTACTTC.

The V and J genes are TRBV10-3 and TRBJ2-1; D may be TRBD2 (5 bases). Germline loops: CDR1 ENHRY, CDR2 SYGVKD. This CDR3 is built from 12 residues. Trimming took 8 bases from V and 8 from J, leaving 13 bases between them. In DNA, the CDR3 is TGTGCCATCGGGCGCGAGGACTATGAGCAGTTCTTC. Protein sequence: CAIGREDYEQFF.

V and J are TRBV5-6 and TRBJ1-2; 7 bases match TRBD1. CDR3 length: 13 amino acids. V lost 5 bases and J lost 4; bases outside the gene matches: 5. The V gene's germline CDR1 is SGHDT and CDR2 YYEEEE. The CDR3 DNA follows: TGTGCCAGCAGATCGACAGGGATCTATGGCTACACCTTC. As protein: CASRSTGIYGYTF.

The chain uses TRBV14 and TRBJ2-2; the D call may be TRBD1 or TRBD2 (5 bases each). The V gene lost 0 bases and the J gene lost 12 bases, with 20 bases spanning the gap. The CDR3 runs 16 residues. The V gene's germline CDR1 is SGHDN and CDR2 FVKESK. The CDR3 DNA reads as TGTGCCAGCAGCCAAGAATCCGGGGCGTTTCGTTGGAAGCTGTTTTTT. It is translated as CASSQESGAFRWKLFF. Full variable domain (rest looked up from reference TRBV14 and TRBJ2-2): EAGVTQFPSHSVIEKGQTVTLRCDPISGHDNLYWYRRVMGKEIKFLLHFVKESKQDESGMPNNRFLAERTGGTYSTLKVQPAELEDSGVYFCASSQESGAFRWKLFFGEGSRLTVL.

J is TRBJ2-5 and V is TRBV15, with TRBD2 identical over 8 bases. Per the germline V gene, CDR1 is LNHNV and CDR2 is YYDKDF (reference sequence). The V gene end was trimmed by 5 bases and the J gene end by 3 bases; junction bases not matched to a gene: 2. The CDR3 is made up of 13 amino acids. This CDR3 reads CATSGSGEETQYF. CDR3 coding DNA: TGTGCCACCAGCGGTAGCGGGGAAGAGACCCAGTACTTC.

The CDR3 DNA reads as TGTGCCAGCAGTGGACTACAGGGGTTCGCCGGGGAGCTGTTTTTT. Protein sequence: CASSGLQGFAGELFF. The chain has TRBV6-1 and TRBJ2-2; 7 bases are shared with TRBD1. With V trimmed by 4 bases and J by 6 bases, 8 bases remained unmatched. The germline V gene has CDR1 MNHNS and CDR2 SASEGT. This CDR3 is built from 15 residues.

The sample holds a few counts of this clonotype. The chain joins TRBV5-1 to TRBJ2-4; D is ambiguous. V dropped 0 bases and J dropped 2 bases, with 6 bases sitting between them. Per the germline V gene, CDR1 is SGHRS and CDR2 is YFSETQ. This CDR3 comprises 14 residues. CDR3 nucleotides: TGCGCCAGCAGCTTGGTGCAATCCAAAAACATTCAGTACTTC. Amino acid sequence: CASSLVQSKNIQYF.

The chain carries TRBV9 and TRBJ1-2; unclear D gene. The V gene lost 0 bases and the J gene lost 2 bases, with 17 bases spanning the gap. The germline gives CDR1 SGDLS, CDR2 YYNGEE. The CDR3 is made up of 17 amino acids. CDR3 in amino acids: CASSVDAVGEQNYGYTF. The CDR3 DNA is TGTGCCAGCAGCGTAGACGCCGTCGGGGAGCAGAACTATGGCTACACCTTC. The full variable domain, its missing parts supplied by reference TRBV9 and TRBJ1-2, is DSGVTQTPKHLITATGQRVTLRCSPRSGDLSVYWYQQSLDQGLQFLIQYYNGEERAKGNILERFSAQQFPDLHSELNLSSLELGDSALYFCASSVDAVGEQNYGYTFGSGTRLTVV.